The 14 T cell receptor beta chains below all came from one sample that was sequenced in a study of CD8 T cells in ankylosing spondylitis. MiXCR, applied by TCRdb to the 5' RACE reads, yields one record per CDR3 protein. This sample has fewer than 180,000 distinct CDR3 sequences, with under 45% found just once. The sequenced sample consisted of synovial fluid, either unsorted or a sorted T cell fraction (not recorded which). The receptors shown here come from a male donor with ankylosing spondylitis.

The rearrangement uses TRBV7-9 and TRBJ1-1, with 7 bases matching TRBD1. Trimming at V came to 4 bases and at J to 1 base, leaving 3 bases not matched to a gene. The CDR3 spans 14 residues. The germline V gene has CDR1 SEHNR and CDR2 FQNEAQ (reference sequence). The CDR3 coding sequence is TGTGCCAGCAGCTCGACAGGGTCGAACACTGAAGCTTTCTTT. This sequence encodes CASSSTGSNTEAFF.

This clonotype was recorded a few times. For the CDR3, the DNA is TGTGCCACCAGGGGGGCGGGGGAAAATCAGCCCCAGCATTTT. Amino acid sequence: CATRGAGENQPQHF. The V call is TRBV15, the J call TRBJ1-5; a possible D gene is TRBD1 (6 bases). This CDR3 comprises 14 residues. Germline assignment: CDR1 LNHNV and CDR2 YYDKDF (reference sequence). V lost 6 bases and J lost 4, with 13 bases in between.

In its sample, this clonotype was seen once. The chain recombines TRBV7-9 with TRBJ1-2; no reliable D call. Trimming removed 7 bases from V and 4 bases from J, with 19 bases in between. Per the germline V gene, CDR1 is SEHNR and CDR2 is FQNEAQ (reference sequence). This CDR3 is built from 15 residues. The CDR3 DNA reads as TGTGCCAGCACCTCGTTTACGGACTTTTTCTATGGCTACACCTTC. This codes for CASTSFTDFFYGYTF.

This sequence joins TRBV7-9 and TRBJ1-6; D is undetermined. The CDR3 runs 16 residues. Trimming left V 2 bases short and J 5 bases short, with 13 bases between. Germline CDR1 and CDR2: SEHNR and FQNEAQ (reference sequence). The CDR3 region is CASSLTDGFHNSPLHF. DNA for the CDR3: TGTGCCAGCAGCTTAACAGATGGATTCCATAATTCACCCCTCCACTTT.

The chain joins TRBV12-3 or TRBV12-4 to TRBJ2-2; D gene unclear. This CDR3 has 13 amino acids. Trimming took 7 bases from V and 2 from J, leaving 8 bases between them. This CDR3 reads CASTHTNTGELFF. The CDR3 nucleotides read TGTGCCAGCACTCACACTAACACCGGGGAGCTGTTTTTT.

The chain combines TRBV28 with TRBJ2-2, with a tentative D call TRBD2 (6 bases). CDR3 length: 16 residues. Germline V gene data show CDR1 as MDHEN and CDR2 as SYDVKM. V dropped 6 bases and J dropped 1 base, with 15 bases sitting between them. CDR3 bases: TGTGCCAGCAGGGCTAGCGTCATAGGGAACACCGGGGAGCTGTTTTTT. The encoded protein is CASRASVIGNTGELFF.

This clonotype has a handful of counts. CDR3 loop: CASSLATSGSRNEQFF. The CDR3 region has the DNA TGTGCCAGCAGCTTAGCGACTAGCGGGAGTAGGAATGAGCAGTTCTTC. The chain has TRBV7-6 and TRBJ2-1; 12 bases match TRBD2. The CDR3 sequence is 16 residues long. Trimming removed 0 bases from V and 7 bases from J; junction bases left unmatched: 4. Germline V CDR1 and CDR2: SGHVS, FNYEAQ.

This chain uses TRBV6-4 with TRBJ2-2; D ambiguous. CDR3 length: 14 amino acids. From germline, CDR1 is MRHNA and CDR2 SNTAGT. The V end was cut by 1 base, the J end by 7 bases, with 10 bases between. CDR3 nucleotide sequence: TGTGCCAGCAGTGACTTCATAGCCGGCGGGGAGCTGTTTTTT. As protein: CASSDFIAGGELFF.

This clonotype was picked up many times. The CDR3: CASSDRPDTTYEQYF. The DNA for the CDR3 is TGTGCCAGCAGCGACCGCCCGGACACCACCTACGAGCAGTACTTC. This sequence joins TRBV7-3 and TRBJ2-7; possibly TRBD1 for D (5 bases). Germline-derived CDR1 and CDR2 are SGHTA and FQGTGA. The CDR3 loop spans 15 amino acids. V was trimmed by 5 bases and J by 2 bases, leaving 16 bases between them.

The chain employs TRBV6-1 and TRBJ1-2; D ambiguous. Germline CDR1 MNHNS, CDR2 SASEGT. This CDR3 is 13 amino acids long. V gave up 5 bases and J gave up 7 bases, with 14 bases separating them. CDR3 DNA sequence: TGTGCCAGCAGTCCCGTTCCTGGGAGTGGCTACACCTTC. Protein: CASSPVPGSGYTF.

The chain has TRBV5-1 and TRBJ2-5; 10 nucleotides line up with TRBD2. J lost 0 bases, V lost 4 bases, and 3 bases had no gene match. CDR1 and CDR2 from the germline V gene are SGHRS and YFSETQ. This CDR3 is 15 amino acids long. CDR3 sequence: CASSGGTSDQETQYF. The CDR3 coding sequence is TGCGCCAGCAGCGGGGGGACTAGCGACCAAGAGACCCAGTACTTC.

This clonotype was detected only once. V and J are TRBV18 and TRBJ1-1; D call uncertain. Looked up from germline, CDR1 is KGHSH and CDR2 is LQKENI. The germline V and J ends were trimmed by 3 bases and 8 bases, with 16 bases remaining between them. This CDR3 has 14 amino acids. The CDR3 here is CASSPRTLVKEAFF. DNA of the CDR3: TGTGCCAGCTCACCGCGGACTCTCGTCAAAGAAGCTTTCTTT. The whole variable domain, remainder taken from reference TRBV18 and TRBJ1-1, is NAGVMQNPRHLVRRRGQEARLRCSPMKGHSHVYWYRQLPEEGLKFMVYLQKENIIDESGMPKERFSAEFPKEGPSILRIQQVVRGDSAAYFCASSPRTLVKEAFFGQGTRLTVV.

The chain recombines TRBV5-6 with TRBJ2-7, with 7 bases lining up with TRBD1. After removal of 4 bases from V and 2 bases from J, the junction contained 12 bases not matched to a gene. The length of the CDR3 is 16 residues. CDR1 and CDR2 (germline): SGHDT, YYEEEE. The CDR3, as DNA: TGTGCCAGCAGCCTACTCCCGGACAGGTACACCTACGAGCAGTACTTC. This gives the protein CASSLLPDRYTYEQYF.

The chain is built from TRBV7-9 and TRBJ1-5, with D maybe TRBD1 (6 bases). V lost 1 base to trimming and J lost 9 bases, with 16 bases between them. This CDR3 is 15 amino acids long. In germline, CDR1 is SEHNR, CDR2 FQNEAQ (reference sequence). The CDR3 sequence is CASSLGQVRERPQHF. The CDR3 nucleotides read TGTGCCAGCAGCTTAGGACAGGTGAGGGAGAGGCCCCAGCATTTT.